These 25 T cell receptor beta chains were sequenced from one sample in a study of cytomegalovirus exposure and HLA in healthy donors (dated by TCRdb to between 2016 and 2019). The library was made by the immunoSEQ multiplex PCR assay. The multiplex PCR relied on a mix of 60 forward primers for TCR Vbeta segments and 13 reverse primers for TCR Jbeta segments. TCRdb took this table from immuneACCESS and kept in-frame rearrangements with V and J called. Such tables lack part of the clones; where checked against another copy, unresolved V genes explain under half of the gap, and the rest is unexplained. The table for this sample lists approximately 130,000 clones; roughly 82% of them were counted only once. The top ten clones comprise around 1.5% of the sample. The sample was PBMCs. Receptors originate from a woman between 18 and 29 years old in good health and CMV-seronegative.

This clone came up a few times. V usage is TRBV2 and J usage is TRBJ1-2; TRBD1 aligns across 11 bases. This CDR3 region has 16 residues. The V segment lost 7 bases and the J segment 4 bases; nucleotides outside the gene matches: 11. Germline-derived CDR1 and CDR2 are SNHLY and FYNNEI. CDR3 sequence (DNA): TGTGCCAGCACCTCCCGACGGGGACAGGGGGGCTATGGCTACACCTTC. It translates to CASTSRRGQGGYGYTF.

The chain combines TRBV7-2 with TRBJ2-1; weak D call: TRBD1 (5 bases). CDR3 length equals 14 residues. V lost 5 bases, J lost 6 bases, and 14 bases lay in between. Germline V gene data show CDR1 as SGHTA and CDR2 as FQGNSA. CDR3 amino acids: CASSALGQANEQFF. DNA for the CDR3: TGTGCCAGCAGCGCCCTGGGGCAGGCCAATGAGCAGTTCTTC.

V is TRBV11-2 and J is TRBJ1-3, with D perhaps matching TRBD1 (6 bases). V lost 0 bases and J lost 4, with 16 bases in between. The CDR3 runs 17 residues. The germline V gene has CDR1 SGHAT and CDR2 FQNNGV. In nucleotides, the CDR3 is TGTGCCAGCAGCTTAGATCGGACAGCCCTTGGGGGAAACACCATATATTTT. Translating gives CASSLDRTALGGNTIYF.

The V and J genes are TRBV5-1 and TRBJ1-1, with D perhaps TRBD1 (6 bases). With 4 bases removed from V and 0 bases from J, the gap between germline ends came to 10 bases. This CDR3 is 14 amino acids long. Looked up from germline, CDR1 is SGHRS and CDR2 is YFSETQ. The DNA for the CDR3 is TGCGCCAGCAGCAGCACAGGGCTGAACACTGAAGCTTTCTTT. Amino acid sequence: CASSSTGLNTEAFF. The full variable domain, with the rest looked up from reference TRBV5-1 and TRBJ1-1, is KAGVTQTPRYLIKTRGQQVTLSCSPISGHRSVSWYQQTPGQGLQFLFEYFSETQRNKGNFPGRFSGRQFSNSRSEMNVSTLELGDSALYLCASSSTGLNTEAFFGQGTRLTVV.

This clone was counted a single time. V gene TRBV14 combines with J gene TRBJ1-4, with TRBD1 identical over 7 bases. There are 15 residues in the CDR3. The V segment lost 1 base and the J segment 5 bases; nucleotides outside the gene matches: 4. Germline V lookup: CDR1 SGHDN, CDR2 FVKESK. DNA of the CDR3: TGTGCCAGCAGCCAAGTGGGGGACAGAAATGAAAAACTGTTTTTT. It is translated as CASSQVGDRNEKLFF.

The chain links TRBV5-1 to TRBJ2-7, with TRBD1 matching over 9 bases. The junction had 7 bases not matched to a gene; V was cut back by 3 bases and J by 3 bases. The CDR3 has 15 amino acids. The germline CDR1 and CDR2 sequences are SGHRS and YFSETQ. CDR3 DNA: TGCGCCAGCAGCTCGACGACAGGGGGGTTCTACGAGCAGTACTTC. Its protein product is CASSSTTGGFYEQYF.

In its sample, this clone was seen a few times. The CDR3 sequence is CASSPRRDRITGELFF. CDR3 coding DNA: TGTGCCAGCAGCCCCCGGAGGGACAGGATTACCGGGGAGCTGTTTTTT. The chain combines TRBV7-8 with TRBJ2-2; 8 nucleotides line up with TRBD1. V was pared by 5 bases and J by 5 bases, with 10 bases of the junction left unmatched. CDR3 length: 16 amino acids. CDR1 is SGHVS, CDR2 FQNEAQ, per germline. Filled out from reference TRBV7-8 and TRBJ2-2, the complete variable domain reads GAGVSQSPRYKVAKRGQDVALRCDPISGHVSLFWYQQALGQGPEFLTYFQNEAQLDKSGLPSDRFFAERPEGSVSTLKIQRTQQEDSAVYLCASSPRRDRITGELFFGEGSRLTVL.

This rearrangement joins TRBV27 to TRBJ1-5; D is possibly TRBD1 (5 bases). Trimming cost V 0 bases and J 4 bases, with 7 bases left between them. Per germline, CDR1 MNHEY and CDR2 SMNVEV (reference sequence). The CDR3 has 14 amino acids. The CDR3 is CASSLSTGNQPQHF. The CDR3 DNA reads TGTGCCAGCAGTTTATCAACAGGAAATCAGCCCCAGCATTTT.

The V and J genes are TRBV7-9 and TRBJ2-1; 7 bases align to TRBD2. Trimming cost V 2 bases and J 2 bases; bases outside gene matches: 3. Germline-derived CDR1 and CDR2 are SEHNR and FQNEAQ (reference sequence). This CDR3 is 15 amino acids long. The CDR3 DNA reads as TGTGCCAGCAGCTTACTAGCGGCGGCCTACAATGAGCAGTTCTTC. Its translation: CASSLLAAAYNEQFF.

This clone is a singleton in its sample. The rearrangement links TRBV5-1 to TRBJ1-1, with D possibly TRBD1 on 5 matching bases. Germline V gene data show CDR1 as SGHRS and CDR2 as YFSETQ. V gave up 0 bases and J gave up 7 bases, with 10 bases separating them. The CDR3 has 13 amino acids. CDR3 amino acids: CASSLAVGREAFF. Written as DNA, the CDR3 is TGCGCCAGCAGCTTGGCCGTGGGGCGTGAAGCTTTCTTT.

On this clone: Other DNA sequences from this sample encode an identical CDR3 as well. The V gene is TRBV18, the J gene TRBJ1-6; 8 bases match TRBD1. The CDR3 runs 14 residues. Germline loops: CDR1 KGHSH, CDR2 LQKENI. Trimming at V came to 2 bases and at J to 7 bases, leaving 1 base not matched to a gene. The CDR3 DNA is TGTGCCAGCTCACCAAGACAGGGGAATTCACCCCTCCACTTT. Amino acids: CASSPRQGNSPLHF.

This clone was detected once. CDR3 DNA: TGTGCCAGCAGCGTGTTGAGCACTGAAGCTTTCTTT. Residues: CASSVLSTEAFF. The chain is built from TRBV7-9 and TRBJ1-1, with D unclear. The CDR3 sequence is 12 residues long. Trimming took off 5 bases at V and 4 bases at J, with 8 bases between the two ends. Per germline, CDR1 SEHNR and CDR2 FQNEAQ (reference sequence).

This clone has just a few counts. The chain couples TRBV10-3 to TRBJ2-5, with 8 bases lining up with TRBD1. The germline V gene encodes CDR1 ENHRY and CDR2 SYGVKD. CDR3 size: 13 residues. The V segment lost 6 bases and the J segment 3 bases; nucleotides outside the gene matches: 3. The CDR3 reads CAIRGQGKETQYF. Written as DNA, the CDR3 is TGTGCCATCAGAGGACAGGGAAAAGAGACCCAGTACTTC.

This chain connects TRBV5-6 to TRBJ2-7; TRBD2 aligns across 8 bases. Trimming cost V 0 bases and J 3 bases; bases outside gene matches: 11. CDR3 length: 17 residues. In germline, CDR1 is SGHDT, CDR2 YYEEEE. The CDR3 DNA follows: TGTGCCAGCAGCTTGGCCGGCGGGGGGCAGCTTCGCTACGAGCAGTACTTC. It encodes CASSLAGGGQLRYEQYF.

By share of the sample, this clone is medium-sized. The CDR3 sequence is CASSPIPRSPRMNTGELFF. DNA for the CDR3: TGTGCCAGCTCACCTATTCCACGGAGCCCGAGGATGAACACCGGGGAGCTGTTTTTT. This chain connects TRBV18 to TRBJ2-2, with no clear D. The CDR3 is 19 residues long. The germline CDR1 and CDR2 sequences are KGHSH and LQKENI. The V end lost 3 bases, the J end lost 1 base, and 21 bases lay between the germline ends.

The chain has TRBV20-1 and TRBJ1-3; D not certain. Deletions cut 8 bases from V and 4 bases from J, with 9 bases between. From germline, CDR1 is DFQATT and CDR2 SNEGSKA (reference sequence). CDR3 length equals 11 residues. Here the CDR3 reads CSSQAGNTIYF. In nucleotides, the CDR3 is TGCAGTTCCCAAGCAGGAAACACCATATATTTT.

The rearrangement uses TRBV6-5 and TRBJ1-2, with a weak D call TRBD1 (6 bases). The CDR3 is 15 amino acids. V was pared by 7 bases and J by 2 bases, with 17 bases between. Germline loops: CDR1 MNHEY, CDR2 SVGAGI. Written as DNA, the CDR3 is TGTGCCAGCACGGGGGGCAGGGGCCGAAACTATGGCTACACCTTC. It is translated as CASTGGRGRNYGYTF.

The V and J genes are TRBV11-2 and TRBJ2-1; TRBD2 matches at 12 bases. The ends lost 1 base at V and 8 bases at J; junction bases unmatched: 9. The CDR3 loop spans 17 amino acids. Germline CDR1 and CDR2: SGHAT and FQNNGV. The CDR3 nucleotides are TGTGCCAGCAGCTTAGGCAAGACTAGCGGGAGAGTGCATGAGCAGTTCTTC. Translation: CASSLGKTSGRVHEQFF. Combining the CDR3 with reference TRBV11-2 and TRBJ2-1 gives the whole variable domain EAGVAQSPRYKIIEKRQSVAFWCNPISGHATLYWYQQILGQGPKLLIQFQNNGVVDDSQLPKDRFSAERLKGVDSTLKIQPAKLEDSAVYLCASSLGKTSGRVHEQFFGPGTRLTVL.

The chain couples TRBV19 to TRBJ1-1, with a tentative D call TRBD1 (6 bases). The CDR3 has 16 amino acids. Trimming pared 5 bases from V and 0 bases from J, leaving 16 bases between. CDR1 is LNHDA and CDR2 is SQIVND in the germline V gene (reference sequence). The CDR3 loop reads CASSLGGGAVNTEAFF. Here the CDR3 DNA reads TGTGCCAGTAGTTTGGGGGGGGGCGCAGTGAACACTGAAGCTTTCTTT.

The rearrangement uses TRBV4-2 and TRBJ1-1, with TRBD1 as a possible D gene (5 bases). The germline V gene has CDR1 LGHNA and CDR2 YNFKEQ. This CDR3 is built from 16 residues. V was trimmed by 0 bases and J by 0 bases, leaving 11 bases between them. CDR3 sequence reads: CASSQEGLHLNTEAFF. Here the CDR3 DNA reads TGTGCCAGCAGCCAAGAGGGGCTACATCTGAACACTGAAGCTTTCTTT.

J is TRBJ2-7 and V is TRBV11-2; 9 nucleotides agree with TRBD1. This CDR3 has 14 residues. Germline assignment: CDR1 SGHAT and CDR2 FQNNGV. The ends lost 1 base at V and 6 bases at J; junction bases unmatched: 4. In nucleotides, the CDR3 is TGTGCCAGCAGCTTAGTCACAGGGGGCCTCGAGCAGTACTTC. Its protein is CASSLVTGGLEQYF.

The chain uses TRBV25-1 and TRBJ2-2; D perhaps matches TRBD1 (5 bases). The CDR3 has 14 amino acids. V lost 6 bases, J lost 0 bases, and 8 bases lay in between. Germline V CDR1 and CDR2: MGHDK, SYGVNS. The CDR3 region has the DNA TGTGCCAGCAGCCGACAGCCGAACACCGGGGAGCTGTTTTTT. This encodes CASSRQPNTGELFF.

The chain links TRBV27 to TRBJ2-7; 8 bases are shared with TRBD2. J gave up 0 bases and V 5 bases, and 6 bases lay outside the gene matches. From germline, CDR1 is MNHEY and CDR2 SMNVEV (reference sequence). This CDR3 has 15 residues. DNA of the CDR3: TGTGCCAGCAGTGTAACTAGCGGAAGCTCCTACGAGCAGTACTTC. Residues: CASSVTSGSSYEQYF.

The CDR3: CTGHPLAGPYF. CDR3 bases: TGCACCGGACACCCGCTAGCGGGGCCGTATTTT. The V gene is TRBV29-1, the J gene TRBJ2-3; 9 nucleotides line up with TRBD2. Germline lookup yields CDR1 SQVTM and CDR2 ANQGSEA. The CDR3 contains 11 residues.

The chain links TRBV5-4 to TRBJ1-1; 10 bases match TRBD1. The CDR3 covers 15 residues. V was pared by 4 bases and J by 8 bases, with 11 bases of the junction left unmatched. Germline V gene data show CDR1 as SGHNT and CDR2 as YYREEE (reference sequence). The CDR3 spells CASSPPGQGRGEAFF. In nucleotides, the CDR3 is TGTGCCAGCAGCCCTCCGGGACAGGGGAGAGGAGAAGCTTTCTTT.